Sequencing of this T cell receptor beta chain was carried out in a study of vaccination and CD4 T cells after COVID-19. A word on this clonotype: The antigen is not known.

V was pared by 3 bases and J by 2 bases, with 8 bases between. Germline CDR1 reads SNHLY; CDR2 reads FYNNEI. This CDR3 contains 14 residues. Stated treatment: approximately 11-day PBMC culture with coronavirus spike peptide pools or control peptides (ViraFEST assay). Sequencing of cultured CD4+ T cell DNA used the Oncomine TCR Beta short-read assay. TCRdb redid the calling of the PCR reads with MiXCR, one entry per CDR3 protein. This table holds some 10,000 distinct CDR3 sequences, roughly 55% found once. V and J are TRBV2 and TRBJ1-5, with D possibly being TRBD1 (6 bases). The sample consisted of CD4+ T cells from blood, cultured in vitro. This receptor was identified in a human donor who had recovered from COVID-19. The CDR3 DNA reads as TGTGCCAGCAGTGAGAGACAGGGCAATCAGCCCCAGCATTTT. It is translated as CASSERQGNQPQHF.